This TCR beta chain originates from a study of beta chain features in type 1 diabetes. Whole-study results and caveats: In the patient group, naive, central memory and Treg TCRB repertoires seemed more alike than in the healthy donor group. Fewer junction insertions and more nucleotide deletions appeared in type 1 diabetes patients.

Germline lookup yields CDR1 ENHRY and CDR2 SYGVKD. Unmatched junction bases numbered 3, after V lost 6 bases and J lost 4 bases. CDR3 length: 14 amino acids. Every participating donor gave one draw, a heparinised blood sample averaging around 100 mL. As every portion of the isolated RNA was reverse transcribed, the sequencing read expressed TCRB transcripts. Data came from immunoSEQ multiplex PCR; TCRdb stores just in-frame clones and leaves some out. This table holds roughly 300,000 clones, roughly 15% found once. About this clone: Its antigen is still unknown.

The specimen sequenced was central memory CD4+ T cells from blood. The sequence was obtained from a man aged 25 to 40 in good health. The genes are TRBV10-3 and TRBJ1-5; 10 nucleotides agree with TRBD1. The CDR3 nucleotides are TGTGCCATCAGAAGACAGGGGGCGAATCAGCCCCAGCATTTT. Translated: CAIRRQGANQPQHF.